In its sample, the clone carrying this T cell receptor (beta chain) was seen once. Its antigen is as yet unknown. Unsorted bulk tissue, roughly 20-32 mg of it, served as the source for co-extraction of RNA and DNA. TCR beta cDNA was reverse-transcribed from roughly 520 ng of total RNA. The reaction used a constant-region primer and ProtoScript II reverse transcriptase. Libraries of TCR beta came from three nested multiplex PCR rounds with slightly modified ARM-PCR. The first two PCR rounds used TRBV1-TRBV30 forward primers with a C-beta reverse primer, 10 to 11 cycles each. TCRdb re-analysed the multiplex PCR reads in MiXCR, keeping a single row per CDR3 protein. The table has around 120,000 distinct CDR3 sequences, roughly three fifths seen once. These data originate in a study of tumor-infiltrating lymphocytes in primary liver carcinoma. The wider study: Spanning 30 to 69 years of age, the patients were men and women.

Study results and limitations: The study found tumor-adjacent and tumor-blood pairs overlapped less than tumor region pairs.

CDR1 is SGHAT and CDR2 is FQNNGV in the germline V gene. The CDR3 runs 15 residues. V shed 9 bases and J shed 5 bases, with 20 bases lying between them. The sequence was collected from a woman in her sixties or seventies with primary liver carcinoma and hepatitis B virus infection. This chain connects TRBV11-2 to TRBJ1-5; tentatively, D is TRBD1 (5 bases). The sequenced sample was liver tumor tissue from sampling region 1. Noted subset: tumor region T1, superior pole. The CDR3 sequence is CARSVRMGGDQPQHF. CDR3 bases: TGTGCCAGAAGCGTCCGGATGGGGGGAGATCAGCCCCAGCATTTT.